Listed here are 16 T cell receptor beta chains from one sample, sequenced in a study of T cells in Graves' hyperthyroidism and ophthalmopathy. TCR beta CDR3 regions were amplified from RNA. Carried out on the TCR CDR3, a first-round RT-PCR used the HTBI primer set. TCRdb independently ran MiXCR on the multiplex PCR reads; one entry per CDR3 protein. The sample shows about 110,000 distinct CDR3 sequences, about a sixth of them seen only once. The source material was blood. All receptors come from a woman aged 45-59 years with Graves' hyperthyroidism.

This clonotype has ten or more counts. V usage is TRBV28 and J usage is TRBJ1-5; no clear D. The germline CDR1 and CDR2 sequences are MDHEN and SYDVKM. The CDR3 extends over 15 amino acids. V was shortened by 6 bases and J by 3 bases, with 15 bases between the two germline ends. CDR3 nucleotides: TGTGCCAGCAGCAAAAGCTTGGGCAACAATCAGCCCCAGCATTTT. This sequence encodes CASSKSLGNNQPQHF.

V and J are TRBV20-1 and TRBJ2-3; possible D gene TRBD1, 6 bases. Between the trimmed V and J ends, which lost 6 bases and 4 bases, there was a span of 17 bases. CDR1 is DFQATT and CDR2 is SNEGSKA in the germline V gene (reference sequence). The CDR3 loop spans 14 amino acids. The CDR3 protein is CSASRQGSPDTQYF. The CDR3 nucleotides read TGCAGTGCGAGTAGGCAGGGGAGCCCAGATACGCAGTATTTT.

This clonotype was observed at least ten times. The rearrangement joins TRBV29-1 to TRBJ2-6, with unresolved D. Germline V CDR1 and CDR2: SQVTM, ANQGSEA. V lost 5 bases to trimming and J lost 0 bases, with 2 bases between them. This CDR3 is built from 12 residues. The DNA of the CDR3 is TGCAGCGTTTACTCTGGGGCCAACGTCCTGACTTTC. This sequence encodes CSVYSGANVLTF.

This clonotype was found many times. CDR3 bases: TGTGCCAGCAGCCCACCCGGTTGGGCGGGAGATACCGATGAGCAGTTCTTC. It specifies CASSPPGWAGDTDEQFF. The chain carries TRBV14 and TRBJ2-1; 7 bases map to TRBD2. Germline CDR1 reads SGHDN; CDR2 reads FVKESK. The CDR3 is 17 residues long. The V gene end was trimmed by 4 bases and the J gene end by 8 bases; junction bases not matched to a gene: 17. The full variable domain, completed using reference TRBV14 and TRBJ2-1, is EAGVTQFPSHSVIEKGQTVTLRCDPISGHDNLYWYRRVMGKEIKFLLHFVKESKQDESGMPNNRFLAERTGGTYSTLKVQPAELEDSGVYFCASSPPGWAGDTDEQFFGPGTRLTVL.

This clonotype was counted at least ten times. The chain combines TRBV6-1 with TRBJ2-3; 9 positions match TRBD1. CDR1 MNHNS and CDR2 SASEGT come from the germline V gene. The length of the CDR3 is 19 residues. The junction had 20 bases not matched to a gene; V was cut back by 6 bases and J by 4 bases. This CDR3 is CASRQLRDRVSLFADTQYF. The CDR3 DNA sequence: TGTGCCAGCAGGCAACTCCGGGACAGGGTTTCCCTTTTTGCAGATACGCAGTATTTT.

This clonotype came up many times. CDR3 protein: CASSRSDSGYTF. The CDR3 coding sequence is TGCGCCAGCAGCAGATCCGATAGTGGCTACACCTTC. This chain links TRBV5-1 with TRBJ1-2; D gene uncertain. CDR3 size: 12 residues. V was cut by 4 bases and J by 7 bases, with 11 bases left in between. Germline CDR1 and CDR2: SGHRS and YFSETQ.

This clonotype has ten or more counts. The V call is TRBV14, the J call TRBJ2-2; D possibly matches TRBD1 or TRBD2 (7 bases each). Trimming cost V 4 bases and J 1 base, with 13 bases left between them. In germline, CDR1 is SGHDN, CDR2 FVKESK. The length of the CDR3 is 16 residues. For the CDR3, the DNA is TGTGCCAGCAGCCCCCAGGGGGAGGGGAACACCGGGGAGCTGTTTTTT. Residues: CASSPQGEGNTGELFF.

The chain recombines TRBV20-1 with TRBJ2-5, with TRBD1 matching 10 bases. V lost 7 bases to trimming and J lost 7 bases; unmatched junction nucleotides: 12. Germline CDR1 reads DFQATT; CDR2 reads SNEGSKA (reference sequence). The CDR3 runs 14 residues. The DNA of the CDR3 is TGCAGTGTCCCGACAGGGGGCGCGACCGGGACCCAGTACTTC. Translation gives CSVPTGGATGTQYF.

This clonotype was counted many times. V and J are TRBV2 and TRBJ2-3, with unresolved D. Germline V CDR1 and CDR2: SNHLY, FYNNEI. The CDR3 extends over 14 amino acids. V gave up 3 bases and J gave up 0 bases, with 7 bases separating them. The CDR3 sequence: CASSDVGSTDTQYF. CDR3 nucleotides: TGTGCCAGCAGTGATGTTGGCAGCACAGATACGCAGTATTTT.

In its sample, this clonotype was seen many times. The V call is TRBV6-1, the J call TRBJ1-5; no clear D. The CDR3 is made up of 13 amino acids. V was clipped by 7 bases and J by 1 base, with 8 bases between them. The germline CDR1 and CDR2 sequences are MNHNS and SASEGT. This CDR3 reads CASTLSSNQPQHF. The DNA of the CDR3 is TGTGCCAGCACCCTTTCCAGCAATCAGCCCCAGCATTTT.

This clonotype was observed at least ten times. This chain joins TRBV6-1 and TRBJ2-6, with D perhaps TRBD1 (5 bases). Germline V gene sequence: CDR1 MNHNS, CDR2 SASEGT. The length of the CDR3 is 16 residues. Trimming removed 5 bases at V and 0 bases at J, with 11 bases between. The CDR3 sequence: CASSKEGASGANVLTF. DNA of the CDR3: TGTGCCAGCAGTAAGGAAGGGGCCTCTGGGGCCAACGTCCTGACTTTC.

This clonotype showed up many times. The chain combines TRBV20-1 with TRBJ1-5, with TRBD1 matching over 9 bases. This CDR3 comprises 15 residues. The trim removed 5 bases at V and 6 bases at J, leaving 11 bases unmatched. Germline CDR1 reads DFQATT; CDR2 reads SNEGSKA (reference sequence). The DNA of the CDR3 is TGCAGTGCTGTCATACAGGGGGCGCCGGGTCAGCCCCAGCATTTT. It encodes CSAVIQGAPGQPQHF.

This clonotype showed up many times. The chain has TRBV5-1 and TRBJ2-5, with D perhaps matching TRBD2 (6 bases). The CDR3 contains 14 residues. The germline CDR1 and CDR2 sequences are SGHRS and YFSETQ. Trimming took 4 bases from V and 2 from J, leaving 12 bases between them. This CDR3 is CASSRGDGQETQYF. As DNA, the CDR3 is TGCGCCAGCAGCCGCGGGGACGGGCAAGAGACCCAGTACTTC.

The table lists this clonotype with many counts. This rearrangement joins TRBV12-3 or TRBV12-4 to TRBJ2-1, with D possibly being TRBD1 (6 bases). V was cut by 1 base and J by 5 bases, with 21 bases left in between. The CDR3 contains 18 residues. CDR3 amino acids: CASSLVRRTGRSNNEQFF. The CDR3, as DNA: TGTGCCAGCAGTTTAGTGAGGAGAACAGGGAGATCCAACAATGAGCAGTTCTTC.

At least ten counts were recorded for this clonotype. V usage is TRBV11-2 and J usage is TRBJ2-5; TRBD2 might be the D (7 bases). The germline CDR1 and CDR2 sequences are SGHAT and FQNNGV. The ends were cut back, 5 bases at V and 5 bases at J, with 24 bases in the middle. The CDR3 has 17 amino acids. The CDR3 nucleotides read TGTGCCAGCAGCCCCCCTGGCGGGGGCAGGGCAAGGGAGACCCAGTACTTC. Translation gives CASSPPGGGRARETQYF.

This clonotype was counted many times. The chain couples TRBV3-1 to TRBJ2-7; D possibly corresponds to TRBD2 (6 bases). Germline V gene lookup returns CDR1 LGHDT and CDR2 YNNKEL (reference sequence). Trimming took off 1 base at V and 8 bases at J, with 9 bases between the two ends. The CDR3 contains 12 residues. The CDR3 DNA reads as TGTGCCAGCAGCCAAGGACTAGGAAAGCAGTACGTC. It is translated as CASSQGLGKQYV.